The rows below give T cell receptor beta chains drawn from one sample of a study of blood T cell repertoires in COVID-19. Method: immunoSEQ multiplex PCR; TCRdb's copy keeps in-frame clones and lacks some. The table has 95,000 to 150,000 clones, over 60% seen once. Sequencing was done on a sample of peripheral blood. These TCRs come from a human donor in a cohort sampled during active COVID-19. Each CDR3 is given with its conserved first and last residue. Fields, in order: J gene, V gene, CDR3 length, clone size, D gene, CDR3 protein, CDR3 DNA. A D gene is named only where the DNA matches it firmly. The size of a clone is reported for some rows only, either as once, few or many, or as a class for expanded clones.

TRBJ2-7 TRBV10-1 11 few NA CASSQGSEQYF TGCGCCAGCAGTCAGGGTTCCGAGCAGTACTTC
TRBJ2-7 TRBV5-6 14 NA NA CASTQFTNNNEQYF TGTGCCAGCACCCAGTTTACGAACAATAACGAGCAGTACTTC
TRBJ2-7 TRBV7-9 14 NA NA CASSPEGGVAEQYF TGTGCCAGCAGCCCCGAAGGCGGGGTGGCCGAGCAGTACTTC
TRBJ2-3 TRBV13 17 once TRBD2 CASSSRSGREIVDTQYF TGTGCCAGCAGTTCCCGCTCGGGGCGGGAGATAGTAGATACGCAGTATTTT
TRBJ2-7 TRBV4-2 13 NA NA CASTPGVGYEQYF TGTGCCAGCACCCCCGGGGTAGGCTACGAGCAGTACTTC
TRBJ2-3 TRBV7-8 15 NA TRBD2 CASSSGLAGPDTQYF TGTGCCAGCAGCTCCGGACTAGCGGGACCAGATACGCAGTATTTT
TRBJ2-7 TRBV3-1/TRBV3-2 14 NA NA CASSLAGVISEQYF TGTGCCAGCAGCCTGGCAGGGGTTATCTCCGAGCAGTACTTC
TRBJ1-1 TRBV18 13 NA NA CASSPKRDTEAFF TGTGCCAGCTCACCAAAGAGGGACACTGAAGCTTTCTTT
TRBJ2-3 TRBV7-9 18 NA TRBD1 CASSTSSGTAAFTDTQYF TGTGCCAGCAGCACCTCTTCCGGGACAGCAGCTTTCACAGATACGCAGTATTTT
TRBJ1-5 TRBV6-1 15 NA TRBD1 CASSEVGGTNQPQHF TGTGCCAGCAGTGAAGTAGGGGGCACAAATCAGCCCCAGCATTTT
TRBJ1-3 TRBV6-6 15 NA NA CASSYPSYSGNTIYF TGTGCCAGCAGTTACCCGAGCTACTCTGGAAACACCATATATTTT
TRBJ2-7 TRBV4-1 13 few NA CASSRVRSDEQYF TGCGCCAGCAGCCGAGTACGGTCCGACGAGCAGTACTTC
TRBJ1-1 TRBV7-8 12 NA TRBD1 CASSSGTGIAFF TGTGCCAGCAGCTCAGGGACAGGGATAGCTTTCTTT
TRBJ1-1 TRBV15 12 NA NA CATSRVQTEAFF TGTGCCACCAGCAGAGTACAAACTGAAGCTTTCTTT
TRBJ1-1 TRBV18 15 NA NA CASSSYGGHNTEAFF TGTGCCAGCTCATCCTACGGAGGGCATAACACTGAAGCTTTCTTT
TRBJ1-2 TRBV7-8 15 NA TRBD1 CASSSGQGIDYGYTF TGTGCCAGCAGCTCCGGACAGGGCATCGACTATGGCTACACCTTC
TRBJ2-4 TRBV2 18 once TRBD2 CASRFGTSGRLAKNIQYF TGTGCCAGCAGATTCGGGACTAGCGGGAGGTTGGCCAAAAACATTCAGTACTTC
TRBJ1-4 TRBV27 15 NA NA CASSLSGRRFEKLFF TGTGCCAGCAGTTTATCAGGGAGGCGATTTGAAAAACTGTTTTTT
TRBJ2-7 TRBV6-5 12 NA NA CASRGHRYEQYF TGTGCCAGCCGGGGACATCGATACGAGCAGTACTTC
TRBJ1-5 TRBV12-3/TRBV12-4 13 NA NA CASSLAQGQPQHF TGTGCCAGCAGTTTAGCGCAGGGACAGCCCCAGCATTTT
TRBJ2-7 TRBV5-1 14 NA NA CASSLERSPYEQYF TGCGCCAGCAGCTTGGAACGGAGCCCCTACGAGCAGTACTTC
TRBJ1-5 TRBV30 20 NA NA CAWSVHRSGLGRLSNQPQHF TGTGCCTGGAGTGTACATAGATCGGGGTTAGGTCGGCTTAGCAATCAGCCCCAGCATTTT
TRBJ2-6 TRBV19 15 NA NA CASTFGGTGANVLTF TGTGCCAGTACCTTCGGGGGAACCGGGGCCAACGTCCTGACTTTC
TRBJ2-6 TRBV6-1 15 NA NA CASSERVSGANVLTF TGTGCCAGCAGTGAGAGGGTCTCTGGGGCCAACGTCCTGACTTTC
TRBJ2-7 TRBV4-2 17 once TRBD1 CASSQIIPDRGGYEQYF TGTGCCAGCAGCCAGATAATCCCGGACAGGGGGGGTTACGAGCAGTACTTC
TRBJ1-1 TRBV6-5 15 NA NA CASSYNARENTEAFF TGTGCCAGCAGCTACAACGCCAGGGAAAACACTGAAGCTTTCTTT
TRBJ1-5 TRBV27 14 few TRBD1 CASSLQGVNQPQHF TGTGCCAGCAGTTTGCAGGGGGTAAATCAGCCCCAGCATTTT
TRBJ2-7 TRBV24-1 13 NA NA CATSEGLEDEQYF TGTGCCACCAGTGAAGGACTGGAAGACGAGCAGTACTTC
TRBJ2-1 TRBV14 16 NA TRBD2 CASSLMYSREGGEQFF TGTGCCAGCAGCCTAATGTACAGCCGGGAGGGGGGTGAGCAGTTCTTC
TRBJ2-2 TRBV2 15 NA TRBD2 CASSALAGPTGELFF TGTGCCAGCAGTGCCCTAGCGGGACCCACCGGGGAGCTGTTTTTT
TRBJ1-2 TRBV6-1 13 NA TRBD1 CASSEGDSDGYTF TGTGCCAGCAGTGAAGGGGACAGTGATGGCTACACCTTC
TRBJ2-7 TRBV20-1 12 NA NA CSASKDTYEQYF TGCAGTGCTAGTAAGGACACCTACGAGCAGTACTTC
TRBJ2-7 TRBV6-5 13 NA TRBD2 CASSLGVAGEQYF TGTGCCAGCAGCCTCGGGGTAGCGGGGGAGCAGTACTTC
TRBJ2-7 TRBV12-5 15 NA NA CASGPLAPSSYEQYF TGTGCTAGTGGTCCGCTTGCACCGAGCTCCTACGAGCAGTACTTC
TRBJ2-7 TRBV5-6 13 few NA CASSLGLPYEQYF TGTGCCAGCAGCTTGGGACTACCCTACGAGCAGTACTTC
TRBJ2-7 TRBV2 17 NA TRBD2 CASQLRTSGGAAYEQYF TGTGCCAGCCAACTCAGGACTAGCGGGGGGGCCGCATACGAGCAGTACTTC
TRBJ2-5 TRBV10-3 16 NA TRBD2 CAISERSGGGKETQYF TGTGCCATCAGTGAGCGTTCGGGGGGTGGCAAAGAGACCCAGTACTTC
TRBJ1-4 TRBV3-1/TRBV3-2 15 NA NA CASSPRYRANEKLFF TGTGCCAGCAGCCCCCGGTATCGAGCTAATGAAAAACTGTTTTTT
TRBJ2-7 TRBV27 13 few TRBD2 CASRAGDPHEQYF TGTGCCAGCAGGGCGGGAGATCCCCACGAGCAGTACTTC
TRBJ1-2 TRBV5-4 14 NA TRBD1 CASSRDSRDYGYTF TGTGCCAGCAGCCGGGACAGTCGGGACTATGGCTACACCTTC
TRBJ1-1 TRBV2 12 NA NA CASSEAKPEAFF TGTGCCAGCAGTGAAGCCAAGCCTGAAGCTTTCTTT
TRBJ2-7 TRBV14 12 NA NA CASSQADYEQYF TGTGCCAGCAGCCAAGCAGACTACGAGCAGTACTTC
TRBJ2-1 TRBV21-1 15 NA NA CASIPVSGESNEQFF TGTGCCAGCATACCAGTTAGCGGGGAAAGCAATGAGCAGTTCTTC
TRBJ1-1 TRBV11-1 14 few NA CASSLDVSYTEAFF TGTGCCAGCAGCTTAGACGTTAGCTACACTGAAGCTTTCTTT
TRBJ1-5 TRBV30 16 NA NA CAWSVDRTYSNQPQHF TGTGCCTGGAGTGTAGACAGAACATATAGCAATCAGCCCCAGCATTTT
TRBJ2-7 TRBV30 13 few NA CAWARKQGDEQYF TGTGCCTGGGCAAGAAAACAGGGTGACGAGCAGTACTTC
TRBJ2-6 TRBV5-1 16 NA TRBD1 CASSWGQGYGANVLTF TGCGCCAGCAGCTGGGGACAGGGTTACGGGGCCAACGTCCTGACTTTC
TRBJ2-7 TRBV7-8 16 NA NA CASSPRGGRSDYEQYF TGTGCCAGCAGCCCCCGGGGAGGCAGGTCGGACTACGAGCAGTACTTC
TRBJ2-7 TRBV5-4 15 NA TRBD1 CASSLLQGSSYEQYF TGTGCCAGCAGCTTGTTACAGGGGAGCTCCTACGAGCAGTACTTC
TRBJ2-7 TRBV5-1 14 few NA CASSLAGGPYEQYF TGCGCCAGCAGCTTGGCCGGGGGACCCTACGAGCAGTACTTC
TRBJ1-1 TRBV7-6 15 NA NA CASSLLRGAGTEAFF TGTGCCAGCAGCTTGCTCAGGGGTGCCGGCACTGAAGCTTTCTTT
TRBJ1-2 TRBV11-2 14 NA TRBD1 CASSPETGNSGYTF TGTGCCAGCAGCCCTGAGACAGGGAATAGTGGCTACACCTTC
TRBJ1-2 TRBV6-5 14 NA TRBD1 CASSPSGTGDGYTF TGTGCCAGCAGCCCCTCCGGGACAGGAGATGGCTACACCTTC
TRBJ1-6 TRBV6-6 12 NA NA CASGLGNSPLHF TGTGCCAGCGGCCTCGGGAATTCACCCCTCCACTTT
TRBJ2-7 TRBV6-6 13 NA NA CASSDRQAQEQYF TGTGCCAGCTCAGATCGACAGGCCCAGGAGCAGTACTTC